This T cell receptor (beta chain) was captured in a study of T cell responses to AZD1222 COVID-19 vaccine. Study-level points and caveats: Spike-wide vaccine-associated CD4 TCRs dominated at 160-218 and 743-854. Repertoires were sampled only after the peak T cell response. Baseline serology detected seropositivity in only a handful of AZD1222 recipients.

This clone was recorded only once. Its antigen is not identified. Second doses that came at about 4 or about 12 weeks were put together. The table came from immunoSEQ multiplex PCR; TCRdb's copy has only in-frame clones and leaves some out. The table records roughly 100,000 clones, 75% to 90% of them present only once. This CDR3 has 15 amino acids. Germline V CDR1 and CDR2: MDHEN, SYDVKM. Trimming cost V 5 bases and J 0 bases, with 11 bases left between them. The clonotype was recovered from an adult who received the AZD1222 COVID-19 vaccine. V usage is TRBV28 and J usage is TRBJ1-5, with D uncertain. The sequenced sample was peripheral blood, obtained 28 days after the second AZD1222 dose. CDR3 coding DNA: TGTGCCAGCAGTCCGGCTCTTAATAGCAATCAGCCCCAGCATTTT. Amino acid sequence: CASSPALNSNQPQHF.